The rows below give T cell receptor beta chains drawn from one sample of a study of blood T cells in healthy people across ages. TCRdb used MiXCR to reprocess the 5' RACE reads, holding one entry per CDR3 protein. This repertoire shows some 1,500,000 distinct CDR3 sequences, under 55% found once; its top ten account for under 5%. The sample taken for sequencing was blood. These receptors were collected from a woman younger than 35 in good health. CDR3s include the opening cysteine and the closing phenylalanine or tryptophan. The D gene is left open where the match is weak. Expanded clones are given a class, and other clones once, few, many or no size at all.

V gene	D gene	clone size	J gene	CDR3 DNA	CDR3 protein
TRBV2	.	few	TRBJ2-5	TGTGCCAGCAGTTTGAGCGGATTAGAGACCCAGTACTTC	CASSLSGLETQYF
TRBV20-1	TRBD2	few	TRBJ2-7	TGCAGTGCTAGGGAACTAGCGGGGCCCTCCTACGAGCAGTACTTC	CSARELAGPSYEQYF
TRBV28	.	.	TRBJ2-3	TGTGCCAGCAGTGCCTTGGGGGGAAAGCCAGATACGCAGTATTTT	CASSALGGKPDTQYF
TRBV4-2	.	.	TRBJ2-1	TGTGCCAGCAGCCAAGTGGCTCAGATCCTTGGGGCTGGTGAGCAGTTCTTC	CASSQVAQILGAGEQFF
TRBV5-6	.	.	TRBJ2-1	TGTGCCAGCAGCGCAGGGGTGTATTACAATGAGCAGTTCTTC	CASSAGVYYNEQFF
TRBV4-3	.	few	TRBJ2-7	TGCGCCAGCAGCCAAGATGGGGGGACGGCAGCCTACGAGCAGTACTTC	CASSQDGGTAAYEQYF
TRBV6-5	.	.	TRBJ2-7	TGTGCCAGTTTTGCGAACAATGAGCAGTACTTC	CASFANNEQYF
TRBV7-2	TRBD1	.	TRBJ2-7	TGTGCCAGCAGCGCAATAGGGACAGGGGGCTACGAGCAGTACTTC	CASSAIGTGGYEQYF
TRBV6-6	.	.	TRBJ1-1	TGTGCCAGCAGTCACGGACGGCTGAACACTGAAGCTTTCTTT	CASSHGRLNTEAFF
TRBV12-3/TRBV12-4	.	once	TRBJ1-1	TGTGCCAGCAGTTTATCGGGGGGCTTATCTGAAGCTTTCTTT	CASSLSGGLSEAFF
TRBV3-1	TRBD1	few	TRBJ1-5	TGTGCCAGCAGCCCGGTACGCCGGGACAGGGGTAATCAGCCCCAGCATTTT	CASSPVRRDRGNQPQHF
TRBV18	TRBD1	.	TRBJ2-5	TGTGCCAGCTCACCACGCCGACAGGGTTTAGAGACCCAGTACTTC	CASSPRRQGLETQYF
TRBV2	TRBD2	few	TRBJ2-5	TGTGCCAGCAGCGGGCCTAGCGGGGCCCAAGAGACCCAGTACTTC	CASSGPSGAQETQYF
TRBV28	.	.	TRBJ2-1	TGTGCCAGCAGTTCCCTCCCAGGAGGGGCGCGGAATGAGCAGTTCTTC	CASSSLPGGARNEQFF
TRBV9	.	.	TRBJ1-3	TGTGCCAGCAGCCCAACCCCGGGGGCCTCTGGAAACACCATATATTTT	CASSPTPGASGNTIYF
TRBV20-1	TRBD1	.	TRBJ1-2	TGCAGTGCTAGTGGGGGGACAGGATCCCCCAGGCGCGGCTACACCTTC	CSASGGTGSPRRGYTF
TRBV2	.	.	TRBJ2-5	TGTGCCAGCAGTACAGAACAGGGACAAGAGACCCAGTACTTC	CASSTEQGQETQYF
TRBV27	.	.	TRBJ2-7	TGTGCCAGCAGTTTTCAGGGGTTAGCGTCCCCCTACGAGCAGTACTTC	CASSFQGLASPYEQYF
TRBV4-1	.	.	TRBJ2-1	TGCGCCAGCAGCCATCCACGGGAACAGCTGAGCTCCTACAATGAGCAGTTCTTC	CASSHPREQLSSYNEQFF
TRBV20-1	.	.	TRBJ2-1	TGCAGTGCTAGACCGCTCCGGGGACAAACCTCCTACAATGAGCAGTTCTTC	CSARPLRGQTSYNEQFF